One sample yielded the 22 T cell receptor beta chains listed below, sequenced in a study of T cell clonotyping in hematopoietic cell transplantation. Sequencing used immunoSEQ multiplex PCR; TCRdb keeps in-frame clones, though not all of them. Here the sample spans around 2,500 clones, roughly three quarters being singletons. Sequenced here: peripheral blood mononuclear cells, sampled 180 days after allogeneic stem cell transplant. All receptors derive from a male patient between 60 and 69 years old who had an allogeneic stem cell transplant, so T cells may come from the graft donor. Some clones in this sample may be carry-over from other donors' samples.

The V call is TRBV30, the J call TRBJ1-2, with 8 bases aligning to TRBD1. The trim removed 5 bases at V and 8 bases at J, leaving 7 bases unmatched. The V gene's germline CDR1 is GTSNPN and CDR2 SVGIG (reference sequence). This CDR3 contains 12 residues. Here the CDR3 reads CAWPRQGHGYTF. DNA of the CDR3: TGTGCCTGGCCCAGACAGGGGCACGGCTACACCTTC.

CDR3 bases: TGTGCCAGCAGTCTCGACAGGGGGGGCGAGACCCAGTACTTC. Its protein is CASSLDRGGETQYF. This chain uses TRBV6-5 with TRBJ2-5; 9 bases line up with TRBD1. V lost 5 bases to trimming and J lost 5 bases; unmatched junction nucleotides: 6. Germline CDR1 MNHEY, CDR2 SVGAGI. The CDR3 is made up of 14 amino acids.

The J gene is TRBJ1-4, the V gene TRBV2; the D gene is possibly TRBD1 (6 bases). The CDR3 consists of 15 residues. Germline CDR1 and CDR2: SNHLY and FYNNEI. V lost 4 bases and J lost 7, with 16 bases in between. The CDR3 sequence is CASSARTTGSEKLFF. CDR3 DNA: TGTGCCAGCAGTGCCCGGACCACAGGGAGTGAAAAACTGTTTTTT.

The genes are TRBV30 and TRBJ2-3; D may be TRBD1 (6 bases). In germline, CDR1 is GTSNPN, CDR2 SVGIG (reference sequence). V lost 2 bases and J 1 base, leaving 22 bases between the germline ends. The CDR3 covers 18 residues. The CDR3 region has the DNA TGTGCCTGGAGTAGTAGCCGGACAGCGATCGGTGGCACAGATACGCAGTATTTT. This translates into CAWSSSRTAIGGTDTQYF.

By share of the sample, this clone is large (0.1 to 1%). The chain carries TRBV18 and TRBJ2-7; D not certain. CDR3 size: 12 residues. The V and J ends lost 3 bases and 6 bases respectively, with 9 bases between them. Germline CDR1 KGHSH, CDR2 LQKENI. CDR3 amino acids: CASSPEMVEQYF. The CDR3 nucleotides read TGTGCCAGCTCACCCGAAATGGTCGAGCAGTACTTC.

This chain uses TRBV4-2 with TRBJ2-2; either TRBD1 or TRBD2 may fit D (6 bases each). The CDR3 is made up of 15 amino acids. CDR1 and CDR2 (germline): LGHNA, YNFKEQ. With 1 base removed from V and 6 bases from J, the gap between germline ends came to 12 bases. CDR3 bases: TGTGCCAGCAGCCAAGTACGGGGGCGGGCCGGGGAGCTGTTTTTT. Translating it yields CASSQVRGRAGELFF.

V and J are TRBV5-1 and TRBJ2-2; D may be TRBD1 or TRBD2 (6 bases each). Germline values: CDR1 SGHRS, CDR2 YFSETQ. Trimming shortened V by 7 bases and J by 7 bases, and 20 bases separated the two germline ends. The CDR3 extends over 15 amino acids. CDR3 sequence reads: CASARGDRTIGELFF. CDR3 nucleotides: TGCGCCAGCGCGAGGGGGGACCGGACGATCGGGGAGCTGTTTTTT.

This rearrangement joins TRBV4-3 to TRBJ1-2, with D uncertain. Deletions cut 0 bases from V and 2 bases from J, with 10 bases between. Per the germline V gene, CDR1 is LGHNA and CDR2 is YSLEER. The CDR3 is made up of 15 amino acids. The CDR3 coding sequence is TGCGCCAGCAGCCAAGAAATGGAACGGAACTATGGCTACACCTTC. It codes for CASSQEMERNYGYTF.

The chain links TRBV30 to TRBJ1-1; weak D call: TRBD1 (6 bases). Trimming removed 3 bases from V and 4 bases from J, with 12 bases in between. CDR3 length: 13 amino acids. Per the germline V gene, CDR1 is GTSNPN and CDR2 is SVGIG (reference sequence). This CDR3 is CAWREGGITEAFF. The DNA for the CDR3 is TGTGCCTGGAGGGAGGGGGGAATCACTGAAGCTTTCTTT.

This clone was counted a few times. V is TRBV5-4 and J is TRBJ1-4; 11 nucleotides agree with TRBD1. Per the germline V gene, CDR1 is SGHNT and CDR2 is YYREEE (reference sequence). V dropped 4 bases and J dropped 4; count of bases not matched to a gene: 6. CDR3 size: 16 residues. The CDR3 region has the DNA TGTGCCAGCAGCGTGGACAGGGGGCTCGATAATGAAAAACTGTTTTTT. Translating it yields CASSVDRGLDNEKLFF.

This clone is deemed hyperexpanded. The same CDR3 arises from other DNA sequences in this sample as well. This rearrangement joins TRBV15 to TRBJ2-7; TRBD1 matches at 12 bases. V shed 3 bases and J 7 bases; nucleotides not matched to a gene: 4. CDR1 is LNHNV and CDR2 is YYDKDF in the germline V gene (reference sequence). The CDR3 loop spans 14 amino acids. In nucleotides, the CDR3 is TGTGCCACCAGCAGGGGACAGGGGGCGCGAGAGCAGTACTTC. Translated: CATSRGQGAREQYF.

The V call is TRBV28, the J call TRBJ1-5; TRBD1 is a possible D gene (6 bases). The germline V gene has CDR1 MDHEN and CDR2 SYDVKM. The V and J ends lost 5 bases and 9 bases respectively, with 17 bases between them. The CDR3 sequence is 14 residues long. Here the CDR3 DNA reads TGTGCCAGCAGTCCCGGGACACGAAGTTTGCCCCAGCATTTT. It translates to CASSPGTRSLPQHF.

On this clone: At one of its ends the junction is not consistent with the germline gene, which may arise from a read error. This chain links TRBV4-1 with TRBJ2-3; D is possibly TRBD2 (6 bases). The length of the CDR3 is 13 residues. The germline CDR1 and CDR2 sequences are MGHRA and YSYEKL. CDR3 sequence reads: CASSLAASGSLSF. The CDR3 coding sequence is TGCGCCAGCAGCCTAGCGGCCAGCGGGTCTCTCAGTTTT.

The gene calls are TRBV29-1 and TRBJ1-5, with D possibly TRBD1 on 6 matching bases. Germline-derived CDR1 and CDR2 are SQVTM and ANQGSEA. CDR3 length: 14 residues. Trimming removed 3 bases from V and 0 bases from J, with 9 bases in between. The CDR3 DNA follows: TGCAGCGTTGATAGGGGGAATAGCAATCAGCCCCAGCATTTT. This translates into CSVDRGNSNQPQHF.

The gene calls are TRBV30 and TRBJ2-7; the D is unclear. V was trimmed by 7 bases and J by 7 bases, leaving 23 bases between them. From germline, CDR1 is GTSNPN and CDR2 SVGIG (reference sequence). The CDR3 has 14 residues. In DNA form, the CDR3 reads TGTGCCTTAAGGACGGCAGTAACGGGTTGGGAGCAGTACTTC. Protein: CALRTAVTGWEQYF. Using reference TRBV30 and TRBJ2-7 for the parts outside the CDR3, the full variable domain is SQTIHQWPATLVQPVGSPLSLECTVEGTSNPNLYWYRQAAGRGLQLLFYSVGIGQISSEVPQNLSASRPQDRQFILSSKKLLLSDSGFYLCALRTAVTGWEQYFGPGTRLTVT.

The chain joins TRBV5-1 to TRBJ2-5, with 9 bases identical to TRBD1. This CDR3 is built from 14 residues. V shed 0 bases and J 5 bases; nucleotides not matched to a gene: 2. Germline V gives CDR1 SGHRS, CDR2 YFSETQ. The CDR3 DNA reads as TGCGCCAGCAGCTTGGGGGACAGGGTGGAGACCCAGTACTTC. Residues: CASSLGDRVETQYF.

The CDR3 DNA reads as TGTGCCTGGTCGTGGGAAGGATACCAAGAGACCCAGTACTTC. Translating gives CAWSWEGYQETQYF. The rearrangement joins TRBV30 to TRBJ2-5; the D is unclear. Germline lookup yields CDR1 GTSNPN and CDR2 SVGIG (reference sequence). The CDR3 contains 14 residues. The ends were cut back, 5 bases at V and 0 bases at J, with 13 bases in the middle. Drawing the rest from reference TRBV30 and TRBJ2-5, the complete variable domain is SQTIHQWPATLVQPVGSPLSLECTVEGTSNPNLYWYRQAAGRGLQLLFYSVGIGQISSEVPQNLSASRPQDRQFILSSKKLLLSDSGFYLCAWSWEGYQETQYFGPGTRLLVL.

This clone was detected only a few times. V usage is TRBV7-9 and J usage is TRBJ1-1; D gene unclear. The CDR3 spans 15 residues. Germline values: CDR1 SEHNR, CDR2 FQNEAQ (reference sequence). V lost 5 bases to trimming and J lost 0 bases, with 13 bases between them. The CDR3 DNA follows: TGTGCCAGCAGCCGACTGGACGGATTGAACACTGAAGCTTTCTTT. Translating gives CASSRLDGLNTEAFF.

This clone was detected only a few times. The CDR3 nucleotides are TGCGCCAGCAGCGAGGGGACAGGGATCGGGGAGCTGTTTTTT. Translating it yields CASSEGTGIGELFF. V usage is TRBV5-1 and J usage is TRBJ2-2; 9 nucleotides match TRBD1. There are 14 residues in the CDR3. Germline V CDR1 and CDR2: SGHRS, YFSETQ. Trimming cost V 4 bases and J 7 bases; bases outside gene matches: 5.

The J gene is TRBJ1-1, the V gene TRBV30; tentatively, D is TRBD1 (6 bases). The CDR3 consists of 12 residues. Germline V gives CDR1 GTSNPN, CDR2 SVGIG (reference sequence). V was trimmed by 0 bases and J by 10 bases, leaving 12 bases between them. The CDR3 loop is CAWSVAGGRAFF. The CDR3 nucleotides are TGTGCCTGGAGTGTAGCGGGGGGCAGAGCTTTCTTT.

The rearrangement links TRBV11-3 to TRBJ2-7; 7 nucleotides agree with TRBD2. Germline CDR1 is SGHNT and CDR2 is YENEEA. The V and J ends lost 3 bases and 3 bases, in that order; junction bases with no gene match: 5. The CDR3 length is 14 residues. The CDR3 loop reads CASSLTSSGYEQYF. Here the CDR3 DNA reads TGTGCCAGCAGCTTGACTAGCTCAGGCTACGAGCAGTACTTC.

The rearrangement uses TRBV6-1 and TRBJ2-7; D unclear. CDR1 and CDR2 from the germline V gene are MNHNS and SASEGT. The CDR3 contains 15 residues. Trimming pared 1 base from V and 6 bases from J, leaving 16 bases between. The CDR3 sequence is CASSEGFVEPREQYF. The CDR3, as DNA: TGTGCCAGCAGTGAAGGGTTTGTGGAGCCTCGCGAGCAGTACTTC.